This T cell receptor (beta chain) was sequenced during a study of T cell repertoires in cytomegalovirus infection. Findings and caveats of the study: Clonotypes of TCR beta that were HLA-C-restricted and CMV-specific dominated the ex vivo response.

The CDR3 sequence is 12 residues long. Germline CDR1 reads SNHLY; CDR2 reads FYNNEI. V lost 8 bases and J lost 4, with 11 bases in between. In regard to this clonotype: Its antigen is not identified.

MiXCR, run by TCRdb on the reads, gives a single entry per CDR3 protein. The data contain about 920,000 distinct CDR3 sequences, about a third of them seen just once; the ten biggest clones take up about 14%. The material sequenced was cultured CD8+ T cells from PBMCs, taken from culture after CMV antigen stimulation. This receptor was taken from a human donor in good health (CMV status not recorded). Some clones in this sample may be carry-over from other donors' samples. The chain is built from TRBV2 and TRBJ1-2; weak D call: TRBD1 (5 bases). CDR3 in DNA: TGTGCCAGCCTCGGGACGGTCTATGGCTACACCTTC. The encoded protein is CASLGTVYGYTF.